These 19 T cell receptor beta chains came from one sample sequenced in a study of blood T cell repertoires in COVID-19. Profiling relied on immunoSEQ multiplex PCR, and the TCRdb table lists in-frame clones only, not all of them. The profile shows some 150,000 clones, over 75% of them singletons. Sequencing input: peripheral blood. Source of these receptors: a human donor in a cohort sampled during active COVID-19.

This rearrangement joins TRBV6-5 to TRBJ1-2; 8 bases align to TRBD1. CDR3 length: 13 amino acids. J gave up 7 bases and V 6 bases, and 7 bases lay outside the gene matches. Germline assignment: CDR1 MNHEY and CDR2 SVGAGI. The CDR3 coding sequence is TGTGCCAGCAGACCAGGGGGCGCGAGTGGCTACACCTTC. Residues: CASRPGGASGYTF.

CDR3 nucleotides: TGCAGTGCTAGTTCGCAGGGTAGGGGCTATGGCTACACCTTC. Its translation is CSASSQGRGYGYTF. The genes are TRBV20-1 and TRBJ1-2; possibly TRBD1 for D (5 bases). This CDR3 contains 14 residues. V gave up 3 bases and J gave up 4 bases, with 15 bases separating them. CDR1 and CDR2 (germline): DFQATT, SNEGSKA (reference sequence).

Here the CDR3 DNA reads TGTGCCAGTATCGGGACTTTGGTGACCGGGGAGCTGTTTTTT. Protein sequence: CASIGTLVTGELFF. The chain is built from TRBV19 and TRBJ2-2, with D possibly TRBD2 on 6 matching bases. CDR3 length: 14 residues. Germline loops: CDR1 LNHDA, CDR2 SQIVND (reference sequence). With 7 bases removed from V and 5 bases from J, the gap between germline ends came to 14 bases.

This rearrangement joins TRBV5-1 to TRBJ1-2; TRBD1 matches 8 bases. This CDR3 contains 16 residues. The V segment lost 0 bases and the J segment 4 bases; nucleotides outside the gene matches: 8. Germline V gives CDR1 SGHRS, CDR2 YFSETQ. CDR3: CASSLGTGRVVYGYTF. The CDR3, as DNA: TGCGCCAGCAGCTTGGGGACAGGGCGGGTCGTCTATGGCTACACCTTC.

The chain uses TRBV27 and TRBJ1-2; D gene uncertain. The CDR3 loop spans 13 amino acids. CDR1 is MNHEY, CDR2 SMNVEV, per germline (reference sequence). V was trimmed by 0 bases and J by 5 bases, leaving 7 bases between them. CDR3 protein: CASSLSEKYGYTF. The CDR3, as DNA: TGTGCCAGCAGTTTATCAGAGAAGTATGGCTACACCTTC.

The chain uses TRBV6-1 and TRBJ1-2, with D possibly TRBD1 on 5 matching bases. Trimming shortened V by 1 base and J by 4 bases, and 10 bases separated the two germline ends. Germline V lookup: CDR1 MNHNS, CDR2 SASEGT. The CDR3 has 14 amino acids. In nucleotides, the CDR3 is TGTGCCAGCAGTGAAGTTAGGGGTCCCTATGGCTACACCTTC. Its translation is CASSEVRGPYGYTF.

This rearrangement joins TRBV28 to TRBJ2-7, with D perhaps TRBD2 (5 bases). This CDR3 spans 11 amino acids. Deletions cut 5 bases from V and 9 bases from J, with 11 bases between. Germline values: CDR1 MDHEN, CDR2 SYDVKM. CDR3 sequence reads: CASSHTSRQYF. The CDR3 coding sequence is TGTGCCAGCAGTCATACTAGTCGGCAGTACTTC. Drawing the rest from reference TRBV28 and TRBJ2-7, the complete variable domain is DVKVTQSSRYLVKRTGEKVFLECVQDMDHENMFWYRQDPGLGLRLIYFSYDVKMKEKGDIPEGYSVSREKKERFSLILESASTNQTSMYLCASSHTSRQYFGPGTRLTVT.

CDR3 in amino acids: CASSKGVLNTEAFF. CDR3 sequence (DNA): TGTGCCAGCTCAAAAGGGGTTCTGAACACTGAAGCTTTCTTT. This chain connects TRBV5-8 to TRBJ1-1; D possibly corresponds to TRBD1 (5 bases). The CDR3 runs to 14 residues. The germline V gene encodes CDR1 SGHTS and CDR2 YDEGEE. Trimming stripped 7 bases from V and 0 bases from J, with 13 bases between.

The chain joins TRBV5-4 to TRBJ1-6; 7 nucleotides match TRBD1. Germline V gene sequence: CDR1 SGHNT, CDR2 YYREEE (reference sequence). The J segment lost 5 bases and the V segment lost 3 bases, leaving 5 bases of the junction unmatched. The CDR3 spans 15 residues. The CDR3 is CASSSGQVNNSPLHF. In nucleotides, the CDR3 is TGTGCCAGCAGCTCCGGACAGGTCAATAATTCACCCCTCCACTTT.

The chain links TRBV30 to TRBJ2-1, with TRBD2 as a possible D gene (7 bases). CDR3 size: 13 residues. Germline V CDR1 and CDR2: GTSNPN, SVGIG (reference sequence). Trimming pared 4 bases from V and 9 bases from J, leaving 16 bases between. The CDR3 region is CAWNRGGRSEQFF. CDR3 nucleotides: TGTGCCTGGAATAGGGGGGGAAGGAGTGAGCAGTTCTTC.

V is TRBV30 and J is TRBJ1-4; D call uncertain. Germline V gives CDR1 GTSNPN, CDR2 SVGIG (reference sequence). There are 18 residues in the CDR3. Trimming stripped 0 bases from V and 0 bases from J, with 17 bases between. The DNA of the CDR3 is TGTGCCTGGAGTGTACGGATTGGGCAGATTGCAACTAATGAAAAACTGTTTTTT. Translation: CAWSVRIGQIATNEKLFF.

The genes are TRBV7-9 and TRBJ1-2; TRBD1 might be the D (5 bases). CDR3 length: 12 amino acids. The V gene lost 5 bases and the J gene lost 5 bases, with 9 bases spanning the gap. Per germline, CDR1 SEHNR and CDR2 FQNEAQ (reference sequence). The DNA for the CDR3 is TGTGCCAGCAGCGCGTCAGGGTATGGCTACACCTTC. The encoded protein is CASSASGYGYTF.

The CDR3 spells CASSLGQRNEKLFF. CDR3 nucleotides: TGCGCCAGCAGCTTGGGACAGAGAAATGAAAAACTGTTTTTT. The chain carries TRBV5-1 and TRBJ1-4; maybe TRBD1 (5 bases). V lost 0 bases to trimming and J lost 5 bases, with 8 bases between them. The CDR3 totals 14 residues. Germline CDR1 and CDR2: SGHRS and YFSETQ.

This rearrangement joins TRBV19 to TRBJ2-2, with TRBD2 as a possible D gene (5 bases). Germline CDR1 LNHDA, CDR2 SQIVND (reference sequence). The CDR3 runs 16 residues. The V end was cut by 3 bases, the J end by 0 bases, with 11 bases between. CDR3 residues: CASSIEGPTNTGELFF. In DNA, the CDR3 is TGTGCCAGTAGTATTGAGGGTCCAACGAACACCGGGGAGCTGTTTTTT.

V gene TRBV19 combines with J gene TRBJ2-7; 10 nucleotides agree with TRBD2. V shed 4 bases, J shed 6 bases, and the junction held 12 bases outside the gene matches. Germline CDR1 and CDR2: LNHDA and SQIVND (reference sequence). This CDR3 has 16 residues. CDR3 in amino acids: CASSSPPGLAFSEQYF. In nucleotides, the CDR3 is TGTGCCAGTAGTAGCCCTCCGGGACTAGCGTTCTCCGAGCAGTACTTC.

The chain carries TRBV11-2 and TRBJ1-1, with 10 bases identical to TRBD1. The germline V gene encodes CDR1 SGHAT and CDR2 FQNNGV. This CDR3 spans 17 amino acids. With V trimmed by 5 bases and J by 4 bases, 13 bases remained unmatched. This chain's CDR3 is CASSLRRDRGRSTEAFF. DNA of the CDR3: TGTGCCAGCAGCCTACGCCGGGACAGGGGCCGGAGCACTGAAGCTTTCTTT.

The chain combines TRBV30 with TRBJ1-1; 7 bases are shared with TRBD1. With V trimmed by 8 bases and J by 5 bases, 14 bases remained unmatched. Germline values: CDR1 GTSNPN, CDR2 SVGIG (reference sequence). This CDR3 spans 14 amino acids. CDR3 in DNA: TGTGCCGCTTTCGACAGGGAGAGGAGAACTGAAGCTTTCTTT. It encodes CAAFDRERRTEAFF.

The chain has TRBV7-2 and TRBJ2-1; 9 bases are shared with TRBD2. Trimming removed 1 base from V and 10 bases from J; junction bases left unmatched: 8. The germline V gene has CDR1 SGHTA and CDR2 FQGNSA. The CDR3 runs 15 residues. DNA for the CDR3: TGTGCCAGCAGCTTAGGACTAGCGGAGTCGAGAGAGCAGTTCTTC. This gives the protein CASSLGLAESREQFF.

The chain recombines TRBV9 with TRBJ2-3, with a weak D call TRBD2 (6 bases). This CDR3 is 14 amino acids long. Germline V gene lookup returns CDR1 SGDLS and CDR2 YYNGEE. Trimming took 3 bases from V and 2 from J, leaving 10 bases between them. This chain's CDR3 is CASSGGVSTDTQYF. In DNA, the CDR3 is TGTGCCAGCAGCGGCGGGGTCTCCACAGATACGCAGTATTTT.